At least ten counts were recorded for the clone carrying this T cell receptor (beta chain). The antigen is not known. Deletions cut 2 bases from V and 2 bases from J, with 15 bases between. Germline assignment: CDR1 SGHRS and CDR2 YFSETQ. This CDR3 has 16 residues. This entry is derived from a study of T-cell reconstitution after alpha-beta-depleted transplantation in children. Regarding the study as a whole: A year post-transplant, T-cell counts and diversity derived mostly from newly produced T cells.

Unique molecular identifiers were used in preparing the TCRbeta library. TCRdb fed the PCR reads into MiXCR, producing one record per CDR3 protein. The top ten clones hold around 7.5% of a sample with around 300,000 distinct CDR3 sequences, over 9% of them seen once. The sequence came from a boy under three years old with acute myeloid leukemia, due to receive a stem cell transplant. V is TRBV5-1 and J is TRBJ2-3; D remains unclear. The source was PBMCs, collected before TCRalphabeta/CD19-depleted stem cell transplant. Here the CDR3 DNA reads TGCGCCAGCAGCTTAGAGGACGTTATCTTCACAGATACGCAGTATTTT. It specifies CASSLEDVIFTDTQYF. Complete variable domain (other parts from reference TRBV5-1 and TRBJ2-3): KAGVTQTPRYLIKTRGQQVTLSCSPISGHRSVSWYQQTPGQGLQFLFEYFSETQRNKGNFPGRFSGRQFSNSRSEMNVSTLELGDSALYLCASSLEDVIFTDTQYFGPGTRLTVL.